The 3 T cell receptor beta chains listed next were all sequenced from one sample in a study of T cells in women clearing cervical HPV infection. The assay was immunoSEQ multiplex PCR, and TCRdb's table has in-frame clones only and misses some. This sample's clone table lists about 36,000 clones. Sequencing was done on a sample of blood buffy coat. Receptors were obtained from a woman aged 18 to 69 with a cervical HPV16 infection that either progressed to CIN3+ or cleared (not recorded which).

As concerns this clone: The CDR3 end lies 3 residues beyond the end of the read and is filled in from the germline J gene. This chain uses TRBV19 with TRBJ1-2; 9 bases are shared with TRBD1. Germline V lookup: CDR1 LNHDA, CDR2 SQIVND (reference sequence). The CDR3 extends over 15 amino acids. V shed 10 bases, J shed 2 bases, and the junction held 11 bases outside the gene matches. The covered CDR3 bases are TGTGCCACCGAGGACAGGGGAGGGGGAAACTATGGC. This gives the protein CATEDRGGGNYG. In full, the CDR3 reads CATEDRGGGNYGYTF.

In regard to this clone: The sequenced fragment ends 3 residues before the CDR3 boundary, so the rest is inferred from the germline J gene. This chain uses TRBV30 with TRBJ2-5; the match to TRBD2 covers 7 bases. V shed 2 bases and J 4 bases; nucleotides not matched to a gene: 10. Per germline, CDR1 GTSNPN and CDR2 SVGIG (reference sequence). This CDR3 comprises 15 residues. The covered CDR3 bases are TGTGCCTGGAGTAGGTCTAGCGGTTCTTCAGAGACC. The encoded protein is CAWSRSSGSSET. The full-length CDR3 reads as CAWSRSSGSSETQYF.

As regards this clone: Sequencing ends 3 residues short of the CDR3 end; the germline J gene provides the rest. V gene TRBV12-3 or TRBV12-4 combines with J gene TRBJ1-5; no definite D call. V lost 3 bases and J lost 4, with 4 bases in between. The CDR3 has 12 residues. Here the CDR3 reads CASSFSNQPQHF. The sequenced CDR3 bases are TGTGCCAGCAGTTTCAGTAATCAGCCC.